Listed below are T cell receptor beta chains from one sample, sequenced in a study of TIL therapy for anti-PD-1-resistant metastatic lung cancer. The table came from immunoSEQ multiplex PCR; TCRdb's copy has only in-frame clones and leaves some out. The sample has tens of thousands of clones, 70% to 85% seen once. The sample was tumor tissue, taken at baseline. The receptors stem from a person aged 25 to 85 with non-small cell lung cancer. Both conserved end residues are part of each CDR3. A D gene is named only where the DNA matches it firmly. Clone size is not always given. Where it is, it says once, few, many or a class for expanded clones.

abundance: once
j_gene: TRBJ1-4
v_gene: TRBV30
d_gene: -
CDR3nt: TGTGCCTGGAGTGTCGACGGCGGGGGAGAAAAACTGTTTTTT
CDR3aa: CAWSVDGGGEKLFF

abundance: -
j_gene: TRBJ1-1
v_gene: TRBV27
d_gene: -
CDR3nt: TGTGCCAGCAGTTTATTTGACATGAACACTGAAGCTTTCTTT
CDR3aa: CASSLFDMNTEAFF

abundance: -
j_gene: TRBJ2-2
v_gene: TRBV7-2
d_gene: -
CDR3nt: TGTGCCAGCAGCTTAGTAGGGCCGGCCACCGGGGAGCTGTTTTTT
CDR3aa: CASSLVGPATGELFF

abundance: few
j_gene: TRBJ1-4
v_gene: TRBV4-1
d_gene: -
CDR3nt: TGCGCCAGCAGCCTAACAGGAGCAACTAATGAAAAACTGTTTTTT
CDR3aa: CASSLTGATNEKLFF

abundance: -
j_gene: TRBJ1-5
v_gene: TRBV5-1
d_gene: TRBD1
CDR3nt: TGCGCCAGCAGCTTGGGAGACAGGGGAGATCAGCCCCAGCATTTT
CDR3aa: CASSLGDRGDQPQHF

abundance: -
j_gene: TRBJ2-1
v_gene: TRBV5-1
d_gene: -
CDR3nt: TGCGCCAGCAGCTTGGATCTAGATATCTACAATGAGCAGTTCTTC
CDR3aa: CASSLDLDIYNEQFF

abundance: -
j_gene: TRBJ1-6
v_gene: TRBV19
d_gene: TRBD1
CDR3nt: TGTGCCAGTCAGGGGGCGGCCTATAATTCACCCCTCCACTTT
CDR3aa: CASQGAAYNSPLHF

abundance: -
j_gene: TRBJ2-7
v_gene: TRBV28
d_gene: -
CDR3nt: TGTGCCAGCAGTACCCTCTGGGCAGGCGGGGACGAGCAGTACTTC
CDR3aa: CASSTLWAGGDEQYF

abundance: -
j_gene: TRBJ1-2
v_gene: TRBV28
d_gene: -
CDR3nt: TGTGCCAGCAGTTTCGGGGGTGACTATGGCTACACCTTC
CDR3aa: CASSFGGDYGYTF

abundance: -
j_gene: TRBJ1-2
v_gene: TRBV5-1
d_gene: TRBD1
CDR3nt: TGCGCCAGCAGTCAGACAGGGGACTATGGCTACACCTTC
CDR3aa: CASSQTGDYGYTF

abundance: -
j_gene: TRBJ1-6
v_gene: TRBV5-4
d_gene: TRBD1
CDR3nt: TGTGCCAGCAGCCCCGGGACAGGGTATTCACCCCTCCACTTT
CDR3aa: CASSPGTGYSPLHF

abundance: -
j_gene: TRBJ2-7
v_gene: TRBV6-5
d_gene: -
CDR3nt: TGTGCCAGCAGCTGGACGACTGAGGAGCAGTACTTC
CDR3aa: CASSWTTEEQYF

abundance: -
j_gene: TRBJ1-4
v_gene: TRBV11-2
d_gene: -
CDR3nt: TGTGCCAGCAGCTCCCCCGGGACGGGGGGTGAAAAACTGTTTTTT
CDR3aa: CASSSPGTGGEKLFF

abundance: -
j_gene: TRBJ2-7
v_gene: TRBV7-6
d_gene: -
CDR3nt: TGTGCCAGCAGCACCGGGCCCTCTTCTAAAGAGCAGTACTTC
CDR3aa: CASSTGPSSKEQYF

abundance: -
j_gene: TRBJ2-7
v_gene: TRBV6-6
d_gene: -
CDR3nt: TGTGCCAGCAGTTACTTCGGGGGAATGAGCTCCTACGAGCAGTACTTC
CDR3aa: CASSYFGGMSSYEQYF

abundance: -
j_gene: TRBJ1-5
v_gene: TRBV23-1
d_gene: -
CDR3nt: TGCGCCAGCAGTCAGGAAAGGGGTAGTAATCAGCCCCAGCATTTT
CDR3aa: CASSQERGSNQPQHF

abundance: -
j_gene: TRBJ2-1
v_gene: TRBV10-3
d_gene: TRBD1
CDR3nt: TGTGCCATCAGTGATAGACAGGGGAATGAGCAGTTCTTC
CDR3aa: CAISDRQGNEQFF

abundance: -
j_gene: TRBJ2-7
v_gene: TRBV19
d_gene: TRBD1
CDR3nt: TGTGCCAGTAGTAGGACAGGGACCTACGAGCAGTACTTC
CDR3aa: CASSRTGTYEQYF

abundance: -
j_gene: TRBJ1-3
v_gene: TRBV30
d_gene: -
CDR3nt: TGTGCCTGGCATTCTAGCTCTGGAAACACCATATATTTT
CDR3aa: CAWHSSSGNTIYF

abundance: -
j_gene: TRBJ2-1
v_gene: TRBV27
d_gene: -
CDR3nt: TGTGCCAGCAGTCCCACCCCATTTGGACCAGAGCAGTTCTTC
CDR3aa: CASSPTPFGPEQFF

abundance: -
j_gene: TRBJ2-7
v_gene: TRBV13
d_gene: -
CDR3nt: TGTGCCAGCAGCTTAGAATTCAACGGGAACACCTACGAGCAGTACTTC
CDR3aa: CASSLEFNGNTYEQYF

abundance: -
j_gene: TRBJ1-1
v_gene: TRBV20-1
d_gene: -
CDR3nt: TGCAGCGGAACGGTCGCTGAAGCTTTCTTT
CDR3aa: CSGTVAEAFF

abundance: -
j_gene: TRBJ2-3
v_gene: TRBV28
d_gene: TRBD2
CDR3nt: TGTGCCAGCAGTTTTGCGCGGGGGGGCTTGGGCACAGATACGCAGTATTTT
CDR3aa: CASSFARGGLGTDTQYF

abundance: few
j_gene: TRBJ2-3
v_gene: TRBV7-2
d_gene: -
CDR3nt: TGTGCCAGCAGCATTAGAGGGGCCCCCACAGATACGCAGTATTTT
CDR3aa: CASSIRGAPTDTQYF

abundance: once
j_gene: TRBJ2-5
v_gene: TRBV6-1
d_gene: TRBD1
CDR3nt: TGTGCCAGCAGTGTTCGGGGACAGGGGGAAGAGACCCAGTACTTC
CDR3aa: CASSVRGQGEETQYF

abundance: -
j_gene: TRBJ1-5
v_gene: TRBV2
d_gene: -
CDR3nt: TGTGCCAGCAGTATACAGGGTTTTGGTCAGCCCCAGCATTTT
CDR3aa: CASSIQGFGQPQHF

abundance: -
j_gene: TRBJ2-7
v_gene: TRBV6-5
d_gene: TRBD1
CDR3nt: TGTGCCAGCAGTCCGGGACAGGGGAGCTACGAGCAGTACTTC
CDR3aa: CASSPGQGSYEQYF

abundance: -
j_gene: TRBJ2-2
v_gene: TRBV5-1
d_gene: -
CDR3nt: TGCGCCAGCAAGGTCCAGGTCGACACCGGGGAGCTGTTTTTT
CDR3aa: CASKVQVDTGELFF

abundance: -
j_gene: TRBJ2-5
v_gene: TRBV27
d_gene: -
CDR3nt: TGTGCCAGCAGTTTCGTGGTAGGAGGCAGGGATAGGGAGACCCAGTACTTC
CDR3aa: CASSFVVGGRDRETQYF

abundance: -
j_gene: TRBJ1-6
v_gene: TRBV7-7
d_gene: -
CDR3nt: TGTGCTAGCGGCCGGGAAATTAATTCACCCCTCCACTTT
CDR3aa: CASGREINSPLHF

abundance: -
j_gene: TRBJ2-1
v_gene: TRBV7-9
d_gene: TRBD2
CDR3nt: TGTGCCAGCAGATCTAGCGGGGACTACAATGAGCAGTTCTTC
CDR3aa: CASRSSGDYNEQFF

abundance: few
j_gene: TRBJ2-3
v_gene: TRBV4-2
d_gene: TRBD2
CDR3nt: TGTGCCAGCAGCCAAGGTGGGCGGGGGGACACAGATACGCAGTATTTT
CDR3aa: CASSQGGRGDTDTQYF

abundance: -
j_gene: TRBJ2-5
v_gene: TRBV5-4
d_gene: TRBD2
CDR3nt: TGTGCCAGCAGCTTGGGCCGGGGGGGGTCCGGGGAGACCCAGTACTTC
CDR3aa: CASSLGRGGSGETQYF

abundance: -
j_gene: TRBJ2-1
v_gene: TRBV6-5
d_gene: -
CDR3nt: TGTGCCAGCAGCAAGGGGCGTAGCTCCTACAATGAGCAGTTCTTC
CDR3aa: CASSKGRSSYNEQFF

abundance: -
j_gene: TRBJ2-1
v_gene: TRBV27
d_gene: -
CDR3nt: TGTGCCAGCACCCTCTTGAGCTCCTACAATGAGCAGTTCTTC
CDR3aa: CASTLLSSYNEQFF

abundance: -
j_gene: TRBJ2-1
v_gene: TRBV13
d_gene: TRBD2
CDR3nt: TGTGCCAGCACTACCGGACTAGACCATGAGCAGTTCTTC
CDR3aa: CASTTGLDHEQFF

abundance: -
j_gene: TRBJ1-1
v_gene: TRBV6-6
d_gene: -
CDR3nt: TGTGCCAGCGTGACAGGAGCGTTTGCGTACACTGAAGCTTTCTTT
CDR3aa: CASVTGAFAYTEAFF

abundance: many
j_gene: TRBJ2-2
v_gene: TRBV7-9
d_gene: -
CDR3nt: TGTGCCAGCAGCTACCGGGACCAAACCGGGGAGCTGTTTTTT
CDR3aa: CASSYRDQTGELFF

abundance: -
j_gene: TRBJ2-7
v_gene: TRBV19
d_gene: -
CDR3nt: TGTGCTGTCGGGCGGGTATACGAGCAGTACTTC
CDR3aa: CAVGRVYEQYF

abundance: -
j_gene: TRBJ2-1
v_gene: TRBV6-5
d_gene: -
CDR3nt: TGTGCCAGCAGTCCCGACGCAGGAGAGGACAATGAGCAGTTCTTC
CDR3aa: CASSPDAGEDNEQFF

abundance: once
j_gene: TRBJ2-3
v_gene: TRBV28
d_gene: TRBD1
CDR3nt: TGTGCCAGCAGTTTAGGACAGGGGGCCACAGATACGCAGTATTTT
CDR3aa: CASSLGQGATDTQYF

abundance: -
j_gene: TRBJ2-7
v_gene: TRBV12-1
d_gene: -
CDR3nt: TGTGCCAGCAGCTTTGCGCAAGGTTTCTTTGTTGGCGGGAGTCCTGTTCTCCCCTACGAGCAGTACTTC
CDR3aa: CASSFAQGFFVGGSPVLPYEQYF